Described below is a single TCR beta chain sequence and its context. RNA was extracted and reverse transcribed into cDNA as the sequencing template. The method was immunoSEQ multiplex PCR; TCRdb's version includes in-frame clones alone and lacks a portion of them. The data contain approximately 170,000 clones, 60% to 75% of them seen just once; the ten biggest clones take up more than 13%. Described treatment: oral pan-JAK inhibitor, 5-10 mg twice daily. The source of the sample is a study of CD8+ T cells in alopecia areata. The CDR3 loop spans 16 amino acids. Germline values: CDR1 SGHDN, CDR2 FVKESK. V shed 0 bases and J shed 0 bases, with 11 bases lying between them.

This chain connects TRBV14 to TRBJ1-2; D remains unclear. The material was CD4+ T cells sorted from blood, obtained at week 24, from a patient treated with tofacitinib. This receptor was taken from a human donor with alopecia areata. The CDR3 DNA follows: TGTGCCAGCAGCCAAGATAAAGGACTCGCTAACTATGGCTACACCTTC. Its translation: CASSQDKGLANYGYTF. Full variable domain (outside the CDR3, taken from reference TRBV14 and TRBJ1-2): EAGVTQFPSHSVIEKGQTVTLRCDPISGHDNLYWYRRVMGKEIKFLLHFVKESKQDESGMPNNRFLAERTGGTYSTLKVQPAELEDSGVYFCASSQDKGLANYGYTFGSGTRLTVV.